The 21 T cell receptor beta chains below were found in one sample sequenced in a study of Ad26.COV2.S vaccination and SARS-CoV-2 variants. Repertoires were generated with immunoSEQ multiplex PCR, while TCRdb's copy carries only in-frame clones and drops some. The table has about 350,000 clones, roughly 85% seen once. The treatment: about 20 received Ad26.COV2.S at low or high dose, single or two shots; about five received placebo; per-sample allocation not given. Sampling was performed 63 days after the first vaccine or placebo injection. Material: peripheral blood, obtained in a trial of Ad26.COV2.S vaccine versus placebo. Receptors were obtained from a person between 18 and 59 years old who received the Ad26.COV2.S COVID-19 vaccine or a placebo.

The chain combines TRBV3-1 (or the pseudogene TRBV3-2) with TRBJ2-7, with 9 bases that match TRBD1. V shed 0 bases and J 0 bases; nucleotides not matched to a gene: 3. The CDR3 covers 16 residues. Germline V gene lookup returns CDR1 LGHDT and CDR2 YNNKEL (reference sequence). CDR3 region: CASSQETGQGSYEQYF. The CDR3 nucleotides are TGTGCCAGCAGCCAAGAAACGGGACAGGGCTCCTACGAGCAGTACTTC.

This chain uses TRBV19 with TRBJ2-4; weak D call: TRBD1 (5 bases). Germline values: CDR1 LNHDA, CDR2 SQIVND (reference sequence). Trimming took off 8 bases at V and 0 bases at J, with 14 bases between the two ends. The CDR3 is 15 residues long. The CDR3 DNA is TGTGCCAGTGTCGCAGGGTCCCTAGCCAAAAACATTCAGTACTTC. Its translation is CASVAGSLAKNIQYF.

The chain has TRBV5-1 and TRBJ2-7; TRBD2 matches at 7 bases. The CDR3 covers 14 residues. The ends lost 3 bases at V and 3 bases at J; junction bases unmatched: 6. The V gene's germline CDR1 is SGHRS and CDR2 YFSETQ. The CDR3 coding sequence is TGCGCCAGCAGCTCGAGCGGGACCGACTACGAGCAGTACTTC. Translated: CASSSSGTDYEQYF.

This clone came up a few times. The V gene is TRBV6-5, the J gene TRBJ1-1; perhaps TRBD1 as D (5 bases). This CDR3 has 14 residues. The V end lost 6 bases, the J end lost 1 base, and 12 bases lay between the germline ends. Germline V CDR1 and CDR2: MNHEY, SVGAGI. The CDR3 coding sequence is TGTGCCAGCAGGCAACGAGGGGCGAACACTGAAGCTTTCTTT. Protein sequence: CASRQRGANTEAFF.

J is TRBJ1-5 and V is TRBV5-8, with D unresolved. The length of the CDR3 is 17 residues. Trimming pared 0 bases from V and 3 bases from J, leaving 16 bases between. CDR1 SGHTS and CDR2 YDEGEE come from the germline V gene. As DNA, the CDR3 is TGTGCCAGCAGCTTGGCAGTCGCCCTTCCGGACAATCAGCCCCAGCATTTT. Protein: CASSLAVALPDNQPQHF.

The chain joins TRBV9 to TRBJ2-7, with 8 nucleotides matching TRBD2. The CDR3 loop spans 14 amino acids. V lost 7 bases, J lost 2 bases, and 8 bases stayed unmatched. CDR1 is SGDLS and CDR2 is YYNGEE in the germline V gene. Here the CDR3 reads CASSSGRIPYEQYF. The CDR3, as DNA: TGTGCCAGCTCGAGCGGGAGAATCCCCTACGAGCAGTACTTC.

The rearrangement links TRBV6-5 to TRBJ2-3, with TRBD2 matching over 14 bases. J gave up 9 bases and V 6 bases, and 5 bases lay outside the gene matches. Looked up from germline, CDR1 is MNHEY and CDR2 is SVGAGI. This CDR3 is 14 amino acids long. Here the CDR3 reads CASRGTSGSTTQYF. CDR3 sequence (DNA): TGTGCCAGCAGAGGGACTAGCGGGAGCACGACGCAGTATTTT.

The sample holds one count of this clone. The chain joins TRBV19 to TRBJ1-1, with D hard to call. This CDR3 has 14 amino acids. CDR1 LNHDA and CDR2 SQIVND come from the germline V gene (reference sequence). Trimming removed 6 bases at V and 0 bases at J, with 11 bases between. CDR3 coding DNA: TGTGCCAGTAGCCAGACAAATTTGAACACTGAAGCTTTCTTT. Translated, it gives CASSQTNLNTEAFF.

The chain combines TRBV7-8 with TRBJ1-2; TRBD1 agrees at 12 bases. CDR1 is SGHVS, CDR2 FQNEAQ, per germline. V lost 3 bases, J lost 7 bases, and 3 bases stayed unmatched. CDR3 length: 14 amino acids. The CDR3 region has the DNA TGTGCCAGCAGCTTGGGACAGGGGGCAATTGGCTACACCTTC. Its translation: CASSLGQGAIGYTF. The whole variable domain, remainder taken from reference TRBV7-8 and TRBJ1-2, is GAGVSQSPRYKVAKRGQDVALRCDPISGHVSLFWYQQALGQGPEFLTYFQNEAQLDKSGLPSDRFFAERPEGSVSTLKIQRTQQEDSAVYLCASSLGQGAIGYTFGSGTRLTVV.

The chain employs TRBV28 and TRBJ1-4, with TRBD1 matching 10 bases. The V segment lost 5 bases and the J segment 5 bases; nucleotides outside the gene matches: 5. Germline V gene lookup returns CDR1 MDHEN and CDR2 SYDVKM. This CDR3 is built from 15 residues. The CDR3, as DNA: TGTGCCAGCAGTAAAGGACAGGGGGGGAATGAAAAACTGTTTTTT. Encoded protein: CASSKGQGGNEKLFF.

The V gene is TRBV18, the J gene TRBJ2-3; tentatively, D is TRBD1 (5 bases). Trimming left V 6 bases short and J 5 bases short, with 18 bases between. Germline V gene lookup returns CDR1 KGHSH and CDR2 LQKENI. The CDR3 has 15 residues. This chain's CDR3 is CASSVVQGSGDTQYF. The CDR3 DNA reads as TGTGCCAGCTCCGTGGTGCAGGGTTCCGGAGATACGCAGTATTTT.

The chain couples TRBV12-5 to TRBJ2-3, with 8 bases matching TRBD1. Per germline, CDR1 LGHNT and CDR2 FRNRAP. V shed 1 base and J 0 bases; nucleotides not matched to a gene: 3. This CDR3 is 16 amino acids long. This chain's CDR3 is CASGLETGASTDTQYF. The CDR3 DNA reads as TGTGCTAGTGGTTTGGAGACAGGGGCTAGCACAGATACGCAGTATTTT.

This clone appeared once. The CDR3 bases are TGTGCCACTAACCCCGGGTTTTCGAACACCGGGGAGCTGTTTTTT. This codes for CATNPGFSNTGELFF. The V and J genes are TRBV28 and TRBJ2-2; D unresolved. The CDR3 runs to 15 residues. Germline CDR1 MDHEN, CDR2 SYDVKM. The V gene lost 10 bases and the J gene lost 0 bases, with 15 bases spanning the gap.

The chain joins TRBV19 to TRBJ2-6; D is unclear. This CDR3 contains 15 residues. CDR1 is LNHDA and CDR2 is SQIVND in the germline V gene (reference sequence). The V end was cut by 1 base, the J end by 1 base, with 5 bases between. The CDR3 loop reads CASSIVESGANVLTF. The CDR3 DNA sequence: TGTGCCAGTAGTATAGTGGAATCTGGGGCCAACGTCCTGACTTTC.

This clone appeared once. The chain links TRBV30 to TRBJ2-7; D not resolved. Per germline, CDR1 GTSNPN and CDR2 SVGIG (reference sequence). Trimming shortened V by 0 bases and J by 7 bases, and 10 bases separated the two germline ends. The length of the CDR3 is 12 residues. The CDR3 spells CAWSVPFREQYF. DNA for the CDR3: TGTGCCTGGAGTGTTCCATTCCGGGAGCAGTACTTC.

J is TRBJ1-2 and V is TRBV30; perhaps TRBD1 as D (6 bases). Germline V lookup: CDR1 GTSNPN, CDR2 SVGIG (reference sequence). Deletions cut 1 base from V and 4 bases from J, with 13 bases between. This CDR3 is built from 14 residues. In DNA form, the CDR3 reads TGTGCCTGGAGTGGGGTCAGGGGATTCTATGGCTACACCTTC. Translating gives CAWSGVRGFYGYTF.

This sequence joins TRBV11-2 and TRBJ2-3; 8 nucleotides match TRBD2. V trimming: 0 bases; J trimming: 3 bases; junction bases outside the gene matches: 8. The length of the CDR3 is 17 residues. Germline loops: CDR1 SGHAT, CDR2 FQNNGV. For the CDR3, the DNA is TGTGCCAGCAGCTTAGATCCCTACGGCGGGGGGACAGATACGCAGTATTTT. Its translation: CASSLDPYGGGTDTQYF.

The chain is built from TRBV18 and TRBJ1-5; possibly TRBD1 for D (6 bases). Between the trimmed V and J ends, which lost 4 bases and 0 bases, there was a span of 13 bases. There are 16 residues in the CDR3. CDR1 and CDR2 (germline): KGHSH, LQKENI. In DNA form, the CDR3 reads TGTGCCAGCTCACAGTCAGGGGCTCTTAGCAATCAGCCCCAGCATTTT. Translation gives CASSQSGALSNQPQHF.

This clone was recorded a few times. The gene calls are TRBV19 and TRBJ1-5; the D gene is possibly TRBD1 (5 bases). Germline CDR1 is LNHDA and CDR2 is SQIVND (reference sequence). Trimming took off 4 bases at V and 0 bases at J, with 16 bases between the two ends. This CDR3 region has 17 residues. The CDR3 region has the DNA TGTGCCAGTAGTACCCCTCAGACAGACTATAGCAATCAGCCCCAGCATTTT. This encodes CASSTPQTDYSNQPQHF. The variable domain in full, with the rest retrieved from reference TRBV19 and TRBJ1-5, is DGGITQSPKYLFRKEGQNVTLSCEQNLNHDAMYWYRQDPGQGLRLIYYSQIVNDFQKGDIAEGYSVSREKKESFPLTVTSAQKNPTAFYLCASSTPQTDYSNQPQHFGDGTRLSIL.

The V and J genes are TRBV3-1 (or the pseudogene TRBV3-2) and TRBJ1-5; 11 bases agree with TRBD1. CDR1 and CDR2 from the germline V gene are LGHDT and YNNKEL (reference sequence). The CDR3 is 14 amino acids. V lost 5 bases to trimming and J lost 9 bases; unmatched junction nucleotides: 6. CDR3 sequence (DNA): TGTGCCAGCAGCTCCCGGACAGGGGGCGCGCCCCAGCATTTT. Its protein product is CASSSRTGGAPQHF.

V usage is TRBV5-1 and J usage is TRBJ2-5; D is undetermined. This CDR3 region has 14 residues. Trimming removed 0 bases at V and 2 bases at J, with 8 bases between. Germline assignment: CDR1 SGHRS and CDR2 YFSETQ. CDR3 bases: TGCGCCAGCAGCTTGGCGTCCAATCAAGAGACCCAGTACTTC. This sequence encodes CASSLASNQETQYF.